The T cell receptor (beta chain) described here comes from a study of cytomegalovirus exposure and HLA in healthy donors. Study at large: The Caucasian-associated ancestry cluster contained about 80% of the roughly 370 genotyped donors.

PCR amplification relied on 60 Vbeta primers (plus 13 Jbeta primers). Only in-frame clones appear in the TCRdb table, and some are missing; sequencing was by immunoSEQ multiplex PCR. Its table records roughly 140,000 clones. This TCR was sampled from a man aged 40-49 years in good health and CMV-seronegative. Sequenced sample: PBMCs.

The CDR3 DNA reads TGTGCCATCAGTGATCGTGTCGGGACAGACTACTATGGCTACACCTTC. Translated: CAISDRVGTDYYGYTF. The chain combines TRBV10-3 with TRBJ1-2; 7 nucleotides line up with TRBD1. Germline lookup yields CDR1 ENHRY and CDR2 SYGVKD. This CDR3 contains 16 residues. V dropped 3 bases and J dropped 3; count of bases not matched to a gene: 10.